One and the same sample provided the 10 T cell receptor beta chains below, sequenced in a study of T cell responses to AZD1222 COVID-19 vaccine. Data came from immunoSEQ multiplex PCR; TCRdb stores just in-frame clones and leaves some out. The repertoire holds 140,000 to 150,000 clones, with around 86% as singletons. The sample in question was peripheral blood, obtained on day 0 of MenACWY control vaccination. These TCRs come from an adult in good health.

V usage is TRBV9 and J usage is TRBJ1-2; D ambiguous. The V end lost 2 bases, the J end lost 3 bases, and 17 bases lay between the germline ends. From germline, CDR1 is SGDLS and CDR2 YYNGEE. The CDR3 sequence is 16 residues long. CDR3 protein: CASSVQPGGMDYGYTF. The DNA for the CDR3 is TGTGCCAGCAGCGTCCAACCGGGAGGGATGGACTATGGCTACACCTTC.

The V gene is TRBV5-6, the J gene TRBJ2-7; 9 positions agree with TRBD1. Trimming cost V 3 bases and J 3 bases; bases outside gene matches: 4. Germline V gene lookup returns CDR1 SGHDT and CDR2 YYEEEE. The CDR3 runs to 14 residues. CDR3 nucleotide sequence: TGTGCCAGCAGCTGGACAGGGGTGGACTACGAGCAGTACGTC. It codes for CASSWTGVDYEQYV.

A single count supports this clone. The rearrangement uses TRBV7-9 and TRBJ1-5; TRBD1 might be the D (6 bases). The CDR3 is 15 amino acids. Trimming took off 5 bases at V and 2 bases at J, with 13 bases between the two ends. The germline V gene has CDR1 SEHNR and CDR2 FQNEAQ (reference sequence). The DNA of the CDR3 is TGTGCCAGCAGCCCTGGGGACACAGGCAATCAGCCCCAGCATTTT. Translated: CASSPGDTGNQPQHF.

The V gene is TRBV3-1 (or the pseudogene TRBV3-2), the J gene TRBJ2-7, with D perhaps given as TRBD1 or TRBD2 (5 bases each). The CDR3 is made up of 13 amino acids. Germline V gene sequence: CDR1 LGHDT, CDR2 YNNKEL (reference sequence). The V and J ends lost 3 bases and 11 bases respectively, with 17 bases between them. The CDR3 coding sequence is TGTGCCAGCAGCCACGGACGGGGCGGTCGAGAGTACGTC. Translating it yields CASSHGRGGREYV.

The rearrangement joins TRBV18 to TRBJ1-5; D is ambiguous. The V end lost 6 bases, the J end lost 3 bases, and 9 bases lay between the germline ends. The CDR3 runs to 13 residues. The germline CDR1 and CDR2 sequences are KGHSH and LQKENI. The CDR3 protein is CASSSELNQPQHF. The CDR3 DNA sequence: TGTGCCAGCTCCAGTGAGCTCAATCAGCCCCAGCATTTT.

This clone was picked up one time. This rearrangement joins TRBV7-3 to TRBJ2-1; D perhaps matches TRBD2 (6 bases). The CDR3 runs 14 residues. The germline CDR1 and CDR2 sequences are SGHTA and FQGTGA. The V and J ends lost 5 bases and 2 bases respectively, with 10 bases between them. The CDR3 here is CASSPRGTYNEQFF. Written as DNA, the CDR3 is TGTGCCAGCAGCCCACGCGGGACCTACAATGAGCAGTTCTTC.

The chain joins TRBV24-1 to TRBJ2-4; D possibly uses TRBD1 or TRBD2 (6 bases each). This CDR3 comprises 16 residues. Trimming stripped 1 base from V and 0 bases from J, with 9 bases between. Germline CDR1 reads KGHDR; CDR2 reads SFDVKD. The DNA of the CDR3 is TGTGCCACCAGTGATTTAGGGGGACTAGCCAAAAACATTCAGTACTTC. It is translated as CATSDLGGLAKNIQYF.

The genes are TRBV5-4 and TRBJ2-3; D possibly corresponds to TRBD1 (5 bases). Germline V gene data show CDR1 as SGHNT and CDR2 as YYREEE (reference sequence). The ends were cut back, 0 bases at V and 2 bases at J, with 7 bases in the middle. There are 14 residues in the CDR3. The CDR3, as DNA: TGTGCCAGCAGCTTGGGACAGTACACAGATACGCAGTATTTT. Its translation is CASSLGQYTDTQYF.

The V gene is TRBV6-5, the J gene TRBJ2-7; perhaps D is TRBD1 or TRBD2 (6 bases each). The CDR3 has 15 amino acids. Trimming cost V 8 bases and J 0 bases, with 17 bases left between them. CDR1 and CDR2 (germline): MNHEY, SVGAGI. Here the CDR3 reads CASGKGGFGSYEQYV. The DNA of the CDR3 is TGTGCCAGCGGAAAGGGGGGTTTTGGCTCCTACGAGCAGTACGTC.

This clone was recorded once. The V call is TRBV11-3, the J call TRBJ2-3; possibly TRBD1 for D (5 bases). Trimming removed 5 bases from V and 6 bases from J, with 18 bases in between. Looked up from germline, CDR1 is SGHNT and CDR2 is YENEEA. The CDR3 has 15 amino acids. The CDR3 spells CASSRGRMGPDTQYF. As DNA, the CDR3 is TGTGCCAGCAGCCGAGGACGGATGGGGCCGGATACGCAGTATTTT.